One sample yielded the 32 T cell receptor beta chains listed below, sequenced in a study of T cells in Graves' hyperthyroidism and ophthalmopathy. RNA transcripts provided the source from which TCR beta CDR3 regions were amplified. Using the HTBI primer set, a first-round RT-PCR was run on the TCR CDR3. TCRdb redid the calling of the multiplex PCR reads with MiXCR, one entry per CDR3 protein. The sample includes around 430,000 distinct CDR3 sequences, under 15% of them seen just once. The sample comprised blood. The receptors were gathered from a woman aged 25 to 39 with Graves' hyperthyroidism.

At least ten counts were recorded for this clonotype. The chain couples TRBV20-1 to TRBJ2-1; D not certain. CDR1 is DFQATT and CDR2 is SNEGSKA in the germline V gene (reference sequence). The CDR3 spans 16 residues. V lost 3 bases and J lost 1, with 16 bases in between. CDR3 nucleotides: TGCAGTGCTAGGATCACCACACCTGGGTCCTACAATGAGCAGTTCTTC. This gives the protein CSARITTPGSYNEQFF.

V and J are TRBV24-1 and TRBJ1-2; a weak D match, TRBD1 (6 bases). V was clipped by 4 bases and J by 2 bases, with 10 bases between them. CDR1 is KGHDR, CDR2 SFDVKD, per germline. The CDR3 loop spans 14 amino acids. The CDR3 DNA reads as TGTGCCACCAGTGAAGGACAGAAAAACTATGGCTACACCTTC. This codes for CATSEGQKNYGYTF.

The chain joins TRBV11-2 to TRBJ2-5; unclear D gene. This CDR3 contains 13 residues. Trimming removed 5 bases from V and 4 bases from J, with 11 bases in between. The germline gives CDR1 SGHAT, CDR2 FQNNGV. The CDR3 sequence is CASSPDPRETQYF. CDR3 nucleotide sequence: TGTGCCAGCAGCCCCGATCCGAGAGAGACCCAGTACTTC.

This clonotype appeared many times. The chain is built from TRBV12-3 or TRBV12-4 and TRBJ2-2, with D unclear. This CDR3 comprises 12 residues. With 5 bases removed from V and 6 bases from J, the gap between germline ends came to 7 bases. CDR3 DNA: TGTGCCAGCAGTCCCCGCTCCGGGGAGCTGTTTTTT. Protein sequence: CASSPRSGELFF.

This clonotype was counted ten times or more. The chain joins TRBV28 to TRBJ2-7; 7 bases are shared with TRBD1. This CDR3 is 12 amino acids long. The ends lost 4 bases at V and 6 bases at J; junction bases unmatched: 3. Per germline, CDR1 MDHEN and CDR2 SYDVKM. The CDR3 nucleotides are TGTGCCAGCAGTTCAAACAGGGGCGAGCAGTACTTC. This translates into CASSSNRGEQYF.

This clonotype was counted many times. The chain uses TRBV24-1 and TRBJ1-4, with D maybe TRBD1 (6 bases). V shed 4 bases and J shed 8 bases, with 13 bases lying between them. CDR1 KGHDR and CDR2 SFDVKD come from the germline V gene. The CDR3 runs 14 residues. CDR3 sequence: CATSDTGQGEKLFF. The CDR3 coding sequence is TGTGCCACCAGTGACACGGGACAAGGGGAAAAACTGTTTTTT.

The chain links TRBV10-3 to TRBJ2-3; D may match TRBD1 or TRBD2 (5 bases each). The germline V and J ends were trimmed by 11 bases and 2 bases, with 17 bases remaining between them. The germline V gene encodes CDR1 ENHRY and CDR2 SYGVKD. The CDR3 covers 14 residues. The CDR3 coding sequence is TGTGCCGTAAGGGACGGCCTAATCACAGATACGCAGTATTTT. Its translation: CAVRDGLITDTQYF.

This clonotype was picked up a small number of times. The V gene is TRBV30, the J gene TRBJ2-6, with D uncertain. The germline gives CDR1 GTSNPN, CDR2 SVGIG (reference sequence). The CDR3 runs 19 residues. Trimming removed 0 bases from V and 0 bases from J, with 18 bases in between. The CDR3 sequence is CAWSVRWSARSSGANVLTF. Here the CDR3 DNA reads TGTGCCTGGAGTGTACGCTGGTCAGCCCGCAGCTCTGGGGCCAACGTCCTGACTTTC.

This clonotype was counted only a few times. The J gene is TRBJ2-6, the V gene TRBV20-1; D not certain. CDR1 and CDR2 from the germline V gene are DFQATT and SNEGSKA (reference sequence). The CDR3 is 15 residues long. The germline V and J ends were trimmed by 7 bases and 0 bases, with 13 bases remaining between them. In DNA, the CDR3 is TGCAGTGTGGCTCCCCTGTCCTCTGGGGCCAACGTCCTGACTTTC. This translates into CSVAPLSSGANVLTF.

This clonotype was found a few times. The chain joins TRBV20-1 to TRBJ2-3, with unresolved D. V was clipped by 3 bases and J by 7 bases, with 14 bases between them. This CDR3 has 13 amino acids. Germline V gives CDR1 DFQATT, CDR2 SNEGSKA (reference sequence). In DNA, the CDR3 is TGCAGTGCTAGCTCCGGGTACACGAATACGCAGTATTTT. It is translated as CSASSGYTNTQYF.

This clonotype was picked up many times. This chain uses TRBV12-3 or TRBV12-4 with TRBJ1-4; 7 bases align to TRBD1. With V trimmed by 3 bases and J by 0 bases, 4 bases remained unmatched. The CDR3 extends over 16 amino acids. The CDR3 DNA reads as TGTGCCAGCAGTTTTCACAGGGGCTCAACTAATGAAAAACTGTTTTTT. Translating it yields CASSFHRGSTNEKLFF.

Concerning this clonotype: A much larger clone is a single base away; this may be a read error. The rearrangement joins TRBV6-1 to TRBJ1-5; D perhaps matches TRBD1 (5 bases). The V end lost 8 bases, the J end lost 7 bases, and 24 bases lay between the germline ends. This CDR3 is 16 amino acids long. Germline-derived CDR1 and CDR2 are MNHNS and SASEGT. In DNA form, the CDR3 reads TGTGCCAGCTTCGGCAGGGAGAGGGGAGATGGGCAGCCCCAGCATTTT. Its translation: CASFGRERGDGQPQHF.

This clonotype has just a few counts. V and J are TRBV9 and TRBJ2-1, with 9 bases aligning to TRBD2. The germline V gene has CDR1 SGDLS and CDR2 YYNGEE. V shed 1 base and J 0 bases; nucleotides not matched to a gene: 2. The CDR3 is made up of 16 amino acids. The chain's CDR3 is CASSVNSGSSYNEQFF. The CDR3 coding sequence is TGTGCCAGCAGCGTAAATAGCGGGAGCTCCTACAATGAGCAGTTCTTC.

CDR3 DNA sequence: TGTGCCAGTAGTATAGTTGGCACCGGGGAGCTGTTTTTT. Amino acids: CASSIVGTGELFF. The rearrangement uses TRBV19 and TRBJ2-2; D gene unclear. Germline loops: CDR1 LNHDA, CDR2 SQIVND (reference sequence). Trimming left V 1 base short and J 4 bases short, with 4 bases between. The CDR3 covers 13 residues.

This chain uses TRBV7-9 with TRBJ2-1, with no clear D. Trimming shortened V by 2 bases and J by 2 bases, and 7 bases separated the two germline ends. Germline V gene data show CDR1 as SEHNR and CDR2 as FQNEAQ (reference sequence). The CDR3 spans 14 residues. The CDR3 DNA reads TGTGCCAGCAGCTTATCACAGCCCTACAATGAGCAGTTCTTC. Encoded protein: CASSLSQPYNEQFF.

V usage is TRBV28 and J usage is TRBJ2-5, with D possibly called TRBD1 or TRBD2 (6 bases each). In germline, CDR1 is MDHEN, CDR2 SYDVKM. The CDR3 spans 12 residues. V was trimmed by 8 bases and J by 6 bases, leaving 13 bases between them. CDR3 residues: CASGGGKQTQYF. The DNA of the CDR3 is TGTGCCAGCGGAGGGGGGAAGCAGACCCAGTACTTC.

The chain couples TRBV3-1 to TRBJ2-7; weak D call: TRBD1 (6 bases). Deletions cut 4 bases from V and 3 bases from J, with 10 bases between. CDR3 length equals 13 residues. Germline V gene sequence: CDR1 LGHDT, CDR2 YNNKEL (reference sequence). CDR3 DNA: TGTGCCAGCAGCCGTAGACAGGACTACGAGCAGTACTTC. It specifies CASSRRQDYEQYF.

The rearrangement uses TRBV24-1 and TRBJ2-2, with 12 bases identical to TRBD2. Germline CDR1 and CDR2: KGHDR and SFDVKD. The CDR3 is 16 amino acids. V shed 9 bases, J shed 5 bases, and the junction held 9 bases outside the gene matches. CDR3 nucleotide sequence: TGTGCCACCGGGGAGACTAGCGGGAGTGATACCGGGGAGCTGTTTTTT. Translation: CATGETSGSDTGELFF.

The chain couples TRBV6-2 or TRBV6-3 to TRBJ2-1, with D perhaps TRBD2 (6 bases). CDR1 is MNHEY and CDR2 is SVGEGT in the germline V gene. V was clipped by 6 bases and J by 2 bases, with 23 bases between them. There are 18 residues in the CDR3. As DNA, the CDR3 is TGTGCCAGCAGAGATACGAGAATCGGGAGTCATACCTACAATGAGCAGTTCTTC. It yields the protein CASRDTRIGSHTYNEQFF.

This clonotype was observed many times. This sequence joins TRBV11-2 and TRBJ2-1; TRBD2 aligns across 9 bases. V dropped 3 bases and J dropped 4; count of bases not matched to a gene: 4. This CDR3 is 15 amino acids long. The germline V gene has CDR1 SGHAT and CDR2 FQNNGV. In DNA form, the CDR3 reads TGTGCCAGCAGCTTTCTAGCGGGAAGATACAATGAGCAGTTCTTC. This sequence encodes CASSFLAGRYNEQFF. The complete variable domain, with remaining parts taken from reference TRBV11-2 and TRBJ2-1, reads EAGVAQSPRYKIIEKRQSVAFWCNPISGHATLYWYQQILGQGPKLLIQFQNNGVVDDSQLPKDRFSAERLKGVDSTLKIQPAKLEDSAVYLCASSFLAGRYNEQFFGPGTRLTVL.

The chain has TRBV28 and TRBJ2-7; D may be TRBD2 (6 bases). The germline V gene encodes CDR1 MDHEN and CDR2 SYDVKM. The CDR3 length is 14 residues. The V and J ends lost 4 bases and 5 bases respectively, with 15 bases between them. CDR3 coding DNA: TGTGCCAGCAGTTCGACCGGGAGAGTCGACGAGCAGTACTTC. Translated: CASSSTGRVDEQYF.

Regarding this clonotype: Without the conserved terminal phenylalanine or tryptophan, this CDR3 likely stems from a read error. This rearrangement joins TRBV6-4 to TRBJ2-5; no firm D call. The germline V gene encodes CDR1 MRHNA and CDR2 SNTAGT. The CDR3 loop spans 13 amino acids. V was clipped by 6 bases and J by 5 bases, with 13 bases between them. This chain's CDR3 is CASRSTPRETQYS. The CDR3 DNA reads as TGTGCCAGCAGGTCGACACCTCGGGAGACCCAGTACTCC.

This chain joins TRBV29-1 and TRBJ2-3; 9 positions agree with TRBD1. The CDR3 has 14 amino acids. The V and J ends lost 3 bases and 1 base, in that order; junction bases with no gene match: 2. CDR1 and CDR2 (germline): SQVTM, ANQGSEA. The CDR3 DNA is TGCAGCGTTGATTGGACAGGGGGCACAGATACGCAGTATTTT. Residues: CSVDWTGGTDTQYF.

The rearrangement joins TRBV24-1 to TRBJ2-2; D unresolved. Germline-derived CDR1 and CDR2 are KGHDR and SFDVKD. The V and J ends lost 9 bases and 1 base respectively, with 17 bases between them. This CDR3 comprises 16 residues. The CDR3 nucleotides read TGTGCCACCGAGTCGGCTAGACGGTTGAACACCGGGGAGCTGTTTTTT. Its protein is CATESARRLNTGELFF.

At least ten counts were recorded for this clonotype. This sequence joins TRBV20-1 and TRBJ1-1; D not resolved. This CDR3 spans 15 amino acids. Trimming pared 0 bases from V and 4 bases from J, leaving 15 bases between. Germline CDR1 DFQATT, CDR2 SNEGSKA (reference sequence). The CDR3 DNA reads as TGCAGTGCTAGAGATATCTCTAAGGGCCTCACTGAAGCTTTCTTT. Translating it yields CSARDISKGLTEAFF.

This clonotype showed up just a few times. The chain joins TRBV5-1 to TRBJ2-5, with D uncertain. CDR1 is SGHRS and CDR2 is YFSETQ in the germline V gene. With 5 bases removed from V and 2 bases from J, the gap between germline ends came to 13 bases. This CDR3 has 14 amino acids. The CDR3 loop is CASRSGTLQETQYF. In nucleotides, the CDR3 is TGCGCCAGCAGATCAGGTACCCTACAAGAGACCCAGTACTTC.

This clonotype came up many times. The CDR3 DNA sequence: TGCAGTGCTAGAGACCAGAACACCGGGGAGCTGTTTTTT. It codes for CSARDQNTGELFF. The chain carries TRBV20-1 and TRBJ2-2, with D unclear. The germline V gene has CDR1 DFQATT and CDR2 SNEGSKA (reference sequence). V shed 0 bases and J shed 1 base, with 3 bases lying between them. The CDR3 spans 13 residues.

This clonotype has more than one count but fewer than ten. This sequence joins TRBV6-6 and TRBJ2-3; D perhaps matches TRBD2 (6 bases). The CDR3 loop spans 15 amino acids. The germline CDR1 and CDR2 sequences are MNHNY and SVGAGI (reference sequence). Trimming stripped 0 bases from V and 0 bases from J, with 7 bases between. This CDR3 reads CASSYSSGSTDTQYF. In DNA, the CDR3 is TGTGCCAGCAGTTACTCGAGCGGGAGCACAGATACGCAGTATTTT.

This clonotype was observed at least ten times. The chain couples TRBV27 to TRBJ2-1; 10 positions agree with TRBD1. Germline CDR1 MNHEY, CDR2 SMNVEV (reference sequence). V dropped 2 bases and J dropped 12; count of bases not matched to a gene: 16. The CDR3 sequence is 17 residues long. This chain's CDR3 is CASSLKGQGLFGEVQFF. The CDR3 coding sequence is TGTGCCAGCAGTTTAAAGGGACAGGGGTTGTTCGGAGAAGTGCAGTTCTTC.

This clonotype has more than one count but fewer than ten. This chain links TRBV24-1 with TRBJ2-1, with 10 nucleotides matching TRBD2. The CDR3 covers 16 residues. CDR1 KGHDR and CDR2 SFDVKD come from the germline V gene. J was trimmed by 4 bases and V by 5 bases; bases with no gene match: 7. Here the CDR3 reads CATSGTGTSVYNEQFF. The CDR3 bases are TGTGCCACCAGTGGTACCGGGACTAGCGTATACAATGAGCAGTTCTTC.

This clonotype has ten or more counts. V usage is TRBV7-2 and J usage is TRBJ2-1; 10 positions agree with TRBD2. This CDR3 is built from 16 residues. J gave up 7 bases and V 3 bases, and 9 bases lay outside the gene matches. The V gene's germline CDR1 is SGHTA and CDR2 FQGNSA. The CDR3 nucleotides are TGTGCCAGCAGCTTCTGGTCCGGGACTAGCGCGAATGAGCAGTTCTTC. This encodes CASSFWSGTSANEQFF.

This clonotype was detected only a few times. The chain has TRBV12-3 or TRBV12-4 and TRBJ1-2; tentative D call: TRBD1 (6 bases). This CDR3 spans 14 amino acids. Trimming removed 8 bases from V and 4 bases from J, with 17 bases in between. The CDR3 DNA reads as TGTGCCAGCTTTCGTGCGGGGACACCCTATGGCTACACCTTC. The encoded protein is CASFRAGTPYGYTF.